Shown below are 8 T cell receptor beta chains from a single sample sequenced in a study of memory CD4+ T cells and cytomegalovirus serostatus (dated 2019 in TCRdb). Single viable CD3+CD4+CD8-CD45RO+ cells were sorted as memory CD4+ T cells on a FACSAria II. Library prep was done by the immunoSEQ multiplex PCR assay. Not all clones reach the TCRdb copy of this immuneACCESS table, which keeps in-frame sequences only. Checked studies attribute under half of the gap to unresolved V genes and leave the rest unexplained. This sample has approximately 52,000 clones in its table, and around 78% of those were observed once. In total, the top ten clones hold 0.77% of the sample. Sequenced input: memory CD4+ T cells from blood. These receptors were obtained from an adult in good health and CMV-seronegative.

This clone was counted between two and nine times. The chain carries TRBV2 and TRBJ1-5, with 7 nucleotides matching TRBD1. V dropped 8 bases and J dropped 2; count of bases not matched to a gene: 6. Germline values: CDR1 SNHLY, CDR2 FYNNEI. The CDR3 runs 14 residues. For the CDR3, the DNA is TGTGCCAGCGGAGGACAGGACCGCAATCAGCCCCAGCATTTT. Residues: CASGGQDRNQPQHF.

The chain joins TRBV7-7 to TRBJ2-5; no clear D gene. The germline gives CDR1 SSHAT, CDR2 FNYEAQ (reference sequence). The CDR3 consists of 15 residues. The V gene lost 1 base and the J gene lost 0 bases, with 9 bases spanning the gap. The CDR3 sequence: CASSLGGGYQETQYF. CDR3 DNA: TGTGCCAGCAGCTTAGGTGGTGGGTACCAAGAGACCCAGTACTTC.

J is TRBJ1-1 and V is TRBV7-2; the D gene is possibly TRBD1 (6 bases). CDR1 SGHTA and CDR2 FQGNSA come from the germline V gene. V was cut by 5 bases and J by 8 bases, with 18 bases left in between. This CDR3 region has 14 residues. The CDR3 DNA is TGTGCCAGCAGCCTTTCTGGGGGCCCGCAAGAAGCTTTCTTT. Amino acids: CASSLSGGPQEAFF.

CDR3 sequence (DNA): TGTGCCAGCAGCCTTAAAAGTACAGGGGTTGAGGGGAATGAGCAGTTCTTC. Protein product: CASSLKSTGVEGNEQFF. This chain joins TRBV4-2 and TRBJ2-1; 7 nucleotides align to TRBD1. V gave up 4 bases and J gave up 7 bases; unmatched junction bases: 16. Per germline, CDR1 LGHNA and CDR2 YNFKEQ. The CDR3 runs 17 residues.

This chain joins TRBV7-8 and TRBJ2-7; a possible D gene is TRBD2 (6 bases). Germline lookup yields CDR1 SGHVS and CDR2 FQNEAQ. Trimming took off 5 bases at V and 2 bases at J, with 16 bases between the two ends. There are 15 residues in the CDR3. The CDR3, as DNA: TGTGCCAGCAGCCAGAATCCGGGCGGGGCCTACGAGCAGTACTTC. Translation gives CASSQNPGGAYEQYF.

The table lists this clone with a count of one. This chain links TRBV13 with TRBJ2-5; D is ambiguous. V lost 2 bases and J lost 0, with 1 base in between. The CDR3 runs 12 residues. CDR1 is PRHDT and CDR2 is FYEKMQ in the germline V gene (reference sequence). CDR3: CASSLNQETQYF. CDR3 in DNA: TGTGCCAGCAGCTTAAACCAAGAGACCCAGTACTTC.

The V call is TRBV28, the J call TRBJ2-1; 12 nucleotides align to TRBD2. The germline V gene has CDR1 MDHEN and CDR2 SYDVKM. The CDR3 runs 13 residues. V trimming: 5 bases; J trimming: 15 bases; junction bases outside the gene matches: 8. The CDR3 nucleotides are TGTGCCAGCAGTCTCCCATGGACTAGCGGGGCGTTCTTC. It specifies CASSLPWTSGAFF.

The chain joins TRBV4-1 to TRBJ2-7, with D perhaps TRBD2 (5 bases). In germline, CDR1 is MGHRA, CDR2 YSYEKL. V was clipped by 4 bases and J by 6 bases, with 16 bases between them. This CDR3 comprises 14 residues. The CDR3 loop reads CASSRTLAAREQYF. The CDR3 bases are TGCGCCAGCAGCCGGACTCTTGCAGCGCGCGAGCAGTACTTC.